This T cell receptor beta chain was recovered during a study of blood T cell repertoires in COVID-19. Overall study context: T cells, B-cell-depleted T cells, or PBMCs supplied cDNA or gDNA.

The CDR3 length is 14 residues. Germline V gene lookup returns CDR1 GTSNPN and CDR2 SVGIG (reference sequence). The V and J ends lost 0 bases and 2 bases, in that order; junction bases with no gene match: 3. As handled by the study authors: Amplifying reference gene primers gave estimates of nucleated cell counts. Only in-frame clones appear in the TCRdb table, and some are missing; sequencing was by immunoSEQ multiplex PCR. Clonal size and the V and J genes are those of that table, whereas D and trimming came from the DNA. The sample lists around 70,000 clones; more than 80% were seen once. The sample was peripheral blood. This TCR was sampled from a man aged 30 to 39 with acute or convalescent COVID-19. The rearrangement joins TRBV30 to TRBJ2-7; 8 positions agree with TRBD2. CDR3 amino acids: CAWSVLAATYEQYF. The DNA of the CDR3 is TGTGCCTGGAGTGTACTAGCGGCTACCTACGAGCAGTACTTC.